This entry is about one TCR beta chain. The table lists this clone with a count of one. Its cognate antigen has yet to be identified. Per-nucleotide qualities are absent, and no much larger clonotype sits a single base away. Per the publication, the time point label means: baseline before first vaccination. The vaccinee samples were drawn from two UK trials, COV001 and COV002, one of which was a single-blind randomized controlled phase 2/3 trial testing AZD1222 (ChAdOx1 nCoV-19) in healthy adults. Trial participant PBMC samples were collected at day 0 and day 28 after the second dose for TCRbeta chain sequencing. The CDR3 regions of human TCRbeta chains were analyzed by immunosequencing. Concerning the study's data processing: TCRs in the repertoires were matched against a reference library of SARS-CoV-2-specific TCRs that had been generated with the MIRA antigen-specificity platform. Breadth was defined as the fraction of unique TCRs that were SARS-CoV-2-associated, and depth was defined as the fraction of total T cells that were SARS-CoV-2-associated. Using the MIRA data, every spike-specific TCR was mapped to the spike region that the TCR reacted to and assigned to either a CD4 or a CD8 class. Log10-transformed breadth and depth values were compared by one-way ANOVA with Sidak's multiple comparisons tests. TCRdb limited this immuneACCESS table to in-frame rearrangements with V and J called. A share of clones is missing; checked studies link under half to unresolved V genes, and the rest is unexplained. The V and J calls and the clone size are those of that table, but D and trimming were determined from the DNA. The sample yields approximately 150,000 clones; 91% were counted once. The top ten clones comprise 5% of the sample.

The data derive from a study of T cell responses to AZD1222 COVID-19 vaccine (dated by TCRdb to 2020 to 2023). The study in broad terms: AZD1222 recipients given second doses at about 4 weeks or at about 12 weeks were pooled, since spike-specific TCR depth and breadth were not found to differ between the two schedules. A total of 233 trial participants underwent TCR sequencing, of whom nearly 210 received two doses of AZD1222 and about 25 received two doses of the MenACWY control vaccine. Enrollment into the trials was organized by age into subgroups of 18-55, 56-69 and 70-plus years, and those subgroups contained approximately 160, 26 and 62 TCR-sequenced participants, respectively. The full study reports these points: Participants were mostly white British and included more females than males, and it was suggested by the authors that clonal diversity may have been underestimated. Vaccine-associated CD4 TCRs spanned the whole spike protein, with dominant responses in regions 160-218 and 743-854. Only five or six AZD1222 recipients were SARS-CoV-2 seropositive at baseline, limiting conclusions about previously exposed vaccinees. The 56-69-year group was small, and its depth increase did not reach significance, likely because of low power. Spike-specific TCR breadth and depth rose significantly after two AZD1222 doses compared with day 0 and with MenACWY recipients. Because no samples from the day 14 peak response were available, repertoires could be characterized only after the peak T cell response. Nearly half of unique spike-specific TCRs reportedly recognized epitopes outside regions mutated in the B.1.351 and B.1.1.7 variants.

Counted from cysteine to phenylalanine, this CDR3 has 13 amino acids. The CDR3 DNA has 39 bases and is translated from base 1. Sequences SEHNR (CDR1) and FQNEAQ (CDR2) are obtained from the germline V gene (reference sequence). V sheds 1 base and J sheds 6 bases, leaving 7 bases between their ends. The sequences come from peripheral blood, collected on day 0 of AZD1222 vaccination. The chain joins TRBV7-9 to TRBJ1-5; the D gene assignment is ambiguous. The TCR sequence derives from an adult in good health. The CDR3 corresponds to CASSLGRSQPQHF. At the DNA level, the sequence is TGTGCCAGCAGCTTAGGTCGGAGTCAGCCCCAGCATTTT.